The 10 T cell receptor beta chains listed next were all sequenced from one sample in a study of Tregs in tolerant kidney transplant recipients. Assay: immunoSEQ multiplex PCR; the TCRdb copy retains only in-frame clones and omits some. The top ten clones hold about 1.6% of a sample with 80,000 or so clones, around nine tenths of them seen once. Related graft donors supplied nonmyeloablative bone marrow transplants, and mixed chimerism was transient. This material consisted of CD4+ T cells from blood (PBMCs), taken 24 months after the transplant. These receptors were obtained from a human patient who received a combined kidney and bone marrow transplant. Some of the T cells may derive from the graft donor.

The rearrangement uses TRBV7-9 and TRBJ1-1; D might be TRBD1 (5 bases). V shed 3 bases and J shed 1 base, with 9 bases lying between them. The CDR3 contains 14 residues. Germline CDR1 reads SEHNR; CDR2 reads FQNEAQ (reference sequence). CDR3 DNA: TGTGCCAGCAGCTTGAGCAGGGAGAACACTGAAGCTTTCTTT. Translating it yields CASSLSRENTEAFF.

This chain joins TRBV29-1 and TRBJ1-5; D is uncertain. V was pared by 6 bases and J by 5 bases, with 11 bases between. Per germline, CDR1 SQVTM and CDR2 ANQGSEA. The length of the CDR3 is 12 residues. This CDR3 is CSVAGSDQPQHF. DNA of the CDR3: TGCAGCGTGGCCGGGTCTGATCAGCCCCAGCATTTT.

J is TRBJ1-5 and V is TRBV18, with D possibly matching TRBD1 (5 bases). The CDR3 has 16 amino acids. The V gene lost 3 bases and the J gene lost 1 base, with 13 bases spanning the gap. CDR1 KGHSH and CDR2 LQKENI come from the germline V gene. For the CDR3, the DNA is TGTGCCAGCTCACCTCCCTCGGGGGGGAGCAATCAGCCCCAGCATTTT. Amino acid sequence: CASSPPSGGSNQPQHF.

The chain is built from TRBV29-1 and TRBJ1-4; D remains ambiguous. The V gene's germline CDR1 is SQVTM and CDR2 ANQGSEA. The CDR3 has 12 amino acids. V dropped 5 bases and J dropped 5 bases, with 9 bases sitting between them. CDR3 in DNA: TGCAGCGTTTTCACGGTGAATGAAAAACTGTTTTTT. Its translation: CSVFTVNEKLFF. Full variable domain (rest looked up from reference TRBV29-1 and TRBJ1-4): SAVISQKPSRDICQRGTSLTIQCQVDSQVTMMFWYRQQPGQSLTLIATANQGSEATYESGFVIDKFPISRPNLTFSTLTVSNMSPEDSSIYLCSVFTVNEKLFFGSGTQLSVL.

J is TRBJ2-1 and V is TRBV6-4, with D perhaps TRBD1 (5 bases). V was clipped by 3 bases and J by 16 bases, with 16 bases between them. The CDR3 is 12 amino acids. From germline, CDR1 is MRHNA and CDR2 SNTAGT. This CDR3 is CASSEGVDRLFF. The DNA of the CDR3 is TGTGCCAGCAGTGAAGGGGTAGATAGGCTCTTCTTC.

This clone was observed a single time. The chain couples TRBV5-1 to TRBJ2-1; D possibly corresponds to TRBD1 (5 bases). The CDR3 has 16 amino acids. The V gene lost 0 bases and the J gene lost 0 bases, with 10 bases spanning the gap. CDR1 is SGHRS, CDR2 YFSETQ, per germline. In nucleotides, the CDR3 is TGCGCCAGCAGCTTGGGGGGCGCTTTCTCCTACAATGAGCAGTTCTTC. Protein: CASSLGGAFSYNEQFF.

The chain employs TRBV11-2 and TRBJ2-5; 9 bases agree with TRBD1. V shed 2 bases and J 11 bases; nucleotides not matched to a gene: 12. This CDR3 has 15 residues. Germline V gene data show CDR1 as SGHAT and CDR2 as FQNNGV. The CDR3 DNA follows: TGTGCCAGCAGCTTACCACACACAGGGGGCAGGGAGCAGTACTTC. Protein sequence: CASSLPHTGGREQYF.

This chain links TRBV7-2 with TRBJ2-1; the D gene is possibly TRBD2 (6 bases). Germline V gene data show CDR1 as SGHTA and CDR2 as FQGNSA. This CDR3 has 15 amino acids. The ends were cut back, 3 bases at V and 5 bases at J, with 14 bases in the middle. The CDR3 DNA is TGTGCCAGCAGCTTTAAAAAAGCGGGTGACAATGAGCAGTTCTTC. Protein sequence: CASSFKKAGDNEQFF. The entire variable domain, with the rest obtained from reference TRBV7-2 and TRBJ2-1, is as follows: GAGVSQSPSNKVTEKGKDVELRCDPISGHTALYWYRQSLGQGLEFLIYFQGNSAPDKSGLPSDRFSAERTGGSVSTLTIQRTQQEDSAVYLCASSFKKAGDNEQFFGPGTRLTVL.

This chain connects TRBV6-6 to TRBJ2-1, with 7 bases identical to TRBD1. Losses at the gene ends were 7 bases for V and 2 bases for J; bases not matched to a gene: 11. Germline V gene lookup returns CDR1 MNHNY and CDR2 SVGAGI (reference sequence). This CDR3 contains 16 residues. The CDR3 loop reads CASTTRGGNTYNEQFF. The CDR3 nucleotides are TGTGCCAGCACTACAAGAGGGGGCAATACCTACAATGAGCAGTTCTTC.

The chain employs TRBV5-6 and TRBJ2-2; 7 bases agree with TRBD2. This CDR3 is built from 16 residues. Germline CDR1 SGHDT, CDR2 YYEEEE. J was trimmed by 0 bases and V by 6 bases; bases with no gene match: 8. The CDR3 reads CASIYGGTTNTGELFF. The CDR3 nucleotides read TGTGCCAGCATCTACGGAGGGACTACGAACACCGGGGAGCTGTTTTTT.